The clone carrying this T cell receptor beta chain showed up many times. What it binds is unknown. Broader study findings: Tumor-infiltrating Treg TCR alpha and beta sequences overlapped most with tumor naive CD4+ T cells, then blood naive. Whole repertoires were not studied in the larger cohort, only one V-J beta rearrangement.

Memory CD4+ T cells were sorted as CD4+CD45RO+CD25- cells. V shed 3 bases and J shed 2 bases, with 11 bases lying between them. Germline V gene data show CDR1 as SGDLS and CDR2 as YYNGEE. CDR3 length: 14 residues. Semi-nested PCR with Nested Universal Primer A followed constant-region reverse priming of full-length variable regions. TCRdb passed the 5' RACE reads through MiXCR, listing each CDR3 protein once. The sample carries roughly 45,000 distinct CDR3 sequences, approximately 30% recorded once. The TCR sequence derives from a female donor with breast cancer. This chain uses TRBV9 with TRBJ1-1; D is ambiguous. The material sequenced was tumor-infiltrating memory CD4+ T cells sorted from the breast tumor. Subset of the sample: memory CD4+ T cells, CD4+CD45RO+CD25-. CDR3 in DNA: TGTGCCAGCAGCGGGATTCAGAGTAACACTGAAGCTTTCTTT. Translated: CASSGIQSNTEAFF.